The entry below gives a single T cell receptor beta chain sequence along with its context. This record comes from a study of blood T cell repertoires in COVID-19. Germline V gene sequence: CDR1 MGHRA, CDR2 YSYEKL. CDR3 length equals 14 residues. Between the trimmed V and J ends, which lost 2 bases and 0 bases, there was a span of 5 bases. Libraries were prepared by immunoSEQ multiplex PCR; TCRdb keeps only in-frame clonotypes and omits some of them. The sample carries over 95,000 clones, about 85% recorded once. The sequence came from a man between 50 and 59 years old with acute or convalescent COVID-19. The sequencing input was peripheral blood. V is TRBV4-1 and J is TRBJ1-5, with unresolved D. The CDR3 loop is CASSQTDSNQPQHF. In nucleotides, the CDR3 is TGCGCCAGCAGCCAAACAGATAGCAATCAGCCCCAGCATTTT.